This is a list of T cell receptor beta chains from one sample in a study of blood T cell repertoires in COVID-19. Measured with immunoSEQ multiplex PCR; TCRdb has only the in-frame clones, and not every one. This repertoire shows hundreds of thousands of clones, roughly 86% found once; its top ten account for approximately 2%. Sequencing was done on a sample of peripheral blood. The receptor set was obtained from a woman aged 25 to 45 who had recovered from COVID-19. Both conserved end residues are part of each CDR3. The D gene is left open where the match is weak. Not every row has a clone size; where given, it reads once, few, many or a size class.

d_call j_call v_call clone_size cdr3_nt cdr3_aa
NA TRBJ2-6 TRBV10-1 few TGCGCCAGGACAGGCGCTGGGGCCAACGTCCTGACTTTC CARTGAGANVLTF
TRBD2 TRBJ2-1 TRBV30 NA TGTGCCTGGAGTGTGTTGGCTAGCGGGGGGAGCTCCTACAATGAGCAGTTCTTC CAWSVLASGGSSYNEQFF
TRBD2 TRBJ2-1 TRBV4-1 NA TGCGCCAGCAGCCAACCCACTAGCGAGAGCTCCTACAATGAGCAGTTCTTC CASSQPTSESSYNEQFF
TRBD1 TRBJ2-7 TRBV7-2 NA TGTGCCAGCAGCCTCGGACAGGGTGACTCCTACGAGCAGTACTTC CASSLGQGDSYEQYF
NA TRBJ2-7 TRBV7-9 NA TGTGCCAGCAGCTTAGCTCCCGGGCAGGGGAACGACGAGCAGTACTTC CASSLAPGQGNDEQYF
TRBD2 TRBJ2-7 TRBV5-1 once TGCGCCAGCAGCTTGGTGGCGGGAGGTCACGAGCAGTACTTC CASSLVAGGHEQYF
NA TRBJ2-1 TRBV27 NA TGTGCCAGCAGCCAAGCCCTGGGGGGTGAGCAGTTCTTC CASSQALGGEQFF
TRBD1 TRBJ1-1 TRBV6-6 NA TGTGCCAGCAGTCACCGGTCCGGGACAGGAAAAACCATCGGCACTGAAGCTTTCTTT CASSHRSGTGKTIGTEAFF
NA TRBJ2-1 TRBV21-1 NA TGTGCCAGCAGCAAATCGCTGGGCGGGAGCATTAAATGCAATGAGCAGTTCTTC CASSKSLGGSIKCNEQFF
TRBD2 TRBJ2-5 TRBV2 NA TGTGCCAGCAGCGAAGAGGGCGGTCTAGCGGGGGAGACCCAGTACTTC CASSEEGGLAGETQYF
NA TRBJ1-5 TRBV15 few TGTGCCACCAGCAGAGATGCGAGGAGCAATCAGCCCCAGCATTTT CATSRDARSNQPQHF
NA TRBJ1-1 TRBV29-1 NA TGCAGCGTTCCGGCAGGGTGGAAGACTGAAGCTTTCTTT CSVPAGWKTEAFF
TRBD2 TRBJ2-4 TRBV5-6 NA TGTGCCAGCAGCTTACTAGCGGGGGGCGGCAGAAACATTCAGTACTTC CASSLLAGGGRNIQYF
TRBD2 TRBJ2-3 TRBV7-8 NA TGTGCCAGCAGCTTACTAGCGGGGGCCTTAACAGATACGCAGTATTTT CASSLLAGALTDTQYF
NA TRBJ2-2 TRBV7-6 NA TGTGCCAGCAGTCCTAGCGACCGCACCGGGGAGCTGTTTTTT CASSPSDRTGELFF
NA TRBJ1-4 TRBV2 NA TGTGCCAGCAGTGACATTCAGGGTTGGGAAAAACTGTTTTTT CASSDIQGWEKLFF
TRBD2 TRBJ2-7 TRBV14 NA TGTGCCAGCAGCCAAGTTCGGGGGGGCTATATCAACGAGCAGTACTTC CASSQVRGGYINEQYF
TRBD1 TRBJ2-2 TRBV11-2 NA TGTGCCAGCAGCTCCCTCCGGACAGGGGGCTGGTCTGAGACCGGGGAGCTGTTTTTT CASSSLRTGGWSETGELFF
NA TRBJ1-5 TRBV12-3/TRBV12-4 once TGTGCCAGCAGTCCAAGCAATCAGCCCCAGCATTTT CASSPSNQPQHF
NA TRBJ1-2 TRBV5-1 NA TGCGCCAGCAGCTTGAGCAGGGTGGTGAGTGGCTACACCTTC CASSLSRVVSGYTF
NA TRBJ2-5 TRBV10-3 NA TGTGCCAGCGGGGATATAGAGACGGGGGTCCGGGGTGGAGAGACCCAGTACTTC CASGDIETGVRGGETQYF
TRBD2 TRBJ2-1 TRBV19 NA TGTGCCAGTAGTCCAAGGGGACTAGCAGGGTCCAATGAGCAGTTCTTC CASSPRGLAGSNEQFF
TRBD1 TRBJ2-2 TRBV6-5 NA TGTGCCAGCAGCCGGGACAGGGACACCGGGGAGCTGTTTTTT CASSRDRDTGELFF
NA TRBJ2-3 TRBV10-3 NA TGTGCCATCGGAGAGACAGGGGACTATCTAGATACGCAGTATTTT CAIGETGDYLDTQYF
NA TRBJ2-7 TRBV12-3/TRBV12-4 NA TGTGCCAGCAGTTTTAGCCCTGGACAGTATCAGTACTTC CASSFSPGQYQYF
NA TRBJ1-2 TRBV7-9 NA TGTGCCAGCAGCCCCTGGGGCACAGCCTATCCGCTCGACTATGGCTACACCTTC CASSPWGTAYPLDYGYTF
NA TRBJ2-5 TRBV6-2/TRBV6-3 NA TGTGCCAGCAGCGCACCTACTAGGGGGTTGAGGGAGACCCAGTACTTC CASSAPTRGLRETQYF
TRBD1 TRBJ2-5 TRBV5-1 NA TGCGCCAGCAGCGCCTCAGACAGGGGAGAGACCCAGTACTTC CASSASDRGETQYF
NA TRBJ2-2 TRBV27 NA TGTGCCAGCAGTTCAGGGCTTCACACCGGGGAGCTGTTTTTT CASSSGLHTGELFF
NA TRBJ2-7 TRBV5-1 NA TGCGCCAGCAGCTCTGACGGGACCTACGAGCAGTACTTC CASSSDGTYEQYF
NA TRBJ1-1 TRBV27 NA TGTGCCAGCAGTTTATTCCTGGGCACCACTGAAGCTTTCTTT CASSLFLGTTEAFF
NA TRBJ1-6 TRBV19 once TGTGCCAGTAGTACCCGGAGGAGGGAGGGTTCACCCCTCCACTTT CASSTRRREGSPLHF
NA TRBJ1-2 TRBV19 NA TGTGCCAGTAGTATCACAGCCTATGGCTACACCTTC CASSITAYGYTF
NA TRBJ2-1 TRBV27 NA TGTGCCAGCAGCCTTACGACCCGAGGGTACAATGAGCAGTTCTTC CASSLTTRGYNEQFF
NA TRBJ2-5 TRBV2 NA TGTGCCAGCACTCGACAACAGGAGACCCAGTACTTC CASTRQQETQYF
NA TRBJ1-4 TRBV4-1 once TGCGCCAGCAGCCAAGATCAGGCAGGGGATGGAAAACTGTTTTTT CASSQDQAGDGKLFF
TRBD2 TRBJ2-7 TRBV11-2 once TGTGCCAGCAGCTCAAGAGCGGGAGGAGAGCAGTACTTC CASSSRAGGEQYF
NA TRBJ2-1 TRBV5-4 NA TGTGCCAGCAGCATGACAGGTGGGAGCAATGAGCAGTTCTTC CASSMTGGSNEQFF
TRBD2 TRBJ2-3 TRBV7-2 NA TGTGCCAGCAGCTTAGTAGGTCTAGCGGGGGAAGCGCAGTATTTT CASSLVGLAGEAQYF
NA TRBJ2-7 TRBV7-2 NA TGTGCCAGCAGCCCCAGGAATCCAGGCGAGCAGTACTTC CASSPRNPGEQYF
NA TRBJ1-5 TRBV2 NA TGTGCCAGCAGGGGGGGTAGTGGCAATCAGCCCCAGCATTTT CASRGGSGNQPQHF
TRBD1 TRBJ2-7 TRBV30 few TGTGCCTGGAGTCGGGACAGGGACGAGCAGTACTTC CAWSRDRDEQYF
NA TRBJ1-1 TRBV6-5 NA TGTGCCAGCACCCCATGGGGGGGGGCCACTGAAGCTTTCTTT CASTPWGGATEAFF
NA TRBJ1-2 TRBV14 NA TGTGCCAGCAGCAACGGACTAAACTATGGCTACACCTTC CASSNGLNYGYTF
NA TRBJ1-1 TRBV5-4 NA TGTGCCAGCAGCGCACCGGGACAACTATCTGAAGCTTTCTTT CASSAPGQLSEAFF
NA TRBJ2-1 TRBV6-2/TRBV6-3 NA TGTGCCAGCAGTTACTCGTCAGCGAGCGAGCAGTTCTTC CASSYSSASEQFF
TRBD2 TRBJ2-1 TRBV9 NA TGTGCCAGCAGCGTAGGTACTAGCGGGGCGAATGAGCAGTTCTTC CASSVGTSGANEQFF
NA TRBJ2-1 TRBV11-2 NA TGTGCCAGCAGCTTAGATTTTGCGCCAGGGGCAATCAATGAGCAGTTCTTC CASSLDFAPGAINEQFF
TRBD1 TRBJ1-2 TRBV28 NA TGTGCCAGCAGTTTAAGGGGGCTTCGAGGCTACACCTTC CASSLRGLRGYTF
NA TRBJ1-2 TRBV27 NA TGTGCCAGCAGTCTCGGCCAGGGTCGGGGCTACACCTTC CASSLGQGRGYTF
NA TRBJ2-7 TRBV12-5 NA TGTGCTAGTGGTAGTGGACAGACCTACGAGCAGTACTTC CASGSGQTYEQYF
NA TRBJ2-5 TRBV27 once TGTGCCAGCAGAAAACAGAATAATCAAGAGACCCAGTACTTC CASRKQNNQETQYF
TRBD2 TRBJ2-4 TRBV7-8 NA TGTGCCAGCAGCCGACCCGGGGGGTGGATTCAGTACTTC CASSRPGGWIQYF
NA TRBJ1-3 TRBV3-1/TRBV3-2 few TGTGCCAGCAGCCAGGACCGAGGGGGGGCATTTAGCACCATATATTTT CASSQDRGGAFSTIYF
NA TRBJ1-2 TRBV5-4 NA TGTGCCAGCAGCCCTTCGCTGCCGGGGGGCTATGGCTACACCTTC CASSPSLPGGYGYTF